This T cell receptor (beta chain) was documented in a study of regulatory T cells in long-lasting Graves disease. iRepertoire HTBI primers and Arm-PCR of CDR3 regions built TCR beta libraries. Via MiXCR, TCRdb re-called the multiplex PCR reads, giving one row per CDR3 protein. The sample has 300,000 to 400,000 distinct CDR3 sequences; roughly 21% are singletons. Germline CDR1 MDHEN, CDR2 SYDVKM. V gave up 7 bases and J gave up 0 bases, with 12 bases separating them. The CDR3 extends over 15 amino acids. This clonotype was counted at least ten times. The antigen remains undetermined. This sample's time point: persistent/refractory GD, antithyroid drugs over 5 years with positive TRAb. The TCR library was made from RNA extracted from PBMCs. Study-wide results and limits: Persistent disease showed a preference for TRBV28, TRBJ1-2 and TRBJ2-5.

The sample was peripheral blood mononuclear cells (PBMCs), taken when the disease was refractory, from a patient treated with antithyroid drugs. This rearrangement joins TRBV28 to TRBJ1-4; D may be TRBD1 (5 bases). The TCR comes from a female donor with Graves disease. In DNA, the CDR3 is TGTGCCAGCACCCTCCAGGGCTCAACTAATGAAAAACTGTTTTTT. Translating it yields CASTLQGSTNEKLFF.